The 21 T cell receptor beta chains in this list originate from one sample, sequenced in a study of blood T cell repertoires in COVID-19 (dated by TCRdb to the early 2020s). Libraries were constructed by the immunoSEQ multiplex PCR assay. Imported from immuneACCESS, the table was reduced by TCRdb to in-frame sequences with V and J called. These copies leave out some clones; in studies compared against another copy, an unresolved V gene accounts for under half, and the cause of the remainder is not known. The sample table shows roughly 400,000 clones, and about 90% are seen once. The ten largest clones represent under 0.7% of the sample. The sample consisted of PBMCs or T cells enriched from blood (not recorded which). These receptors all come from a young man who had recovered from COVID-19.

The J gene is TRBJ2-7, the V gene TRBV10-1; TRBD2 matches 11 bases. The CDR3 has 15 amino acids. CDR1 WNHNN and CDR2 SYGVQD come from the germline V gene (reference sequence). V was pared by 5 bases and J by 2 bases, with 5 bases of the junction left unmatched. The CDR3 region has the DNA TGCGCCAGCAGTTCGGGACTAGCGGAACCCTACGAGCAGTACTTC. Its protein product is CASSSGLAEPYEQYF.

The chain carries TRBV20-1 and TRBJ1-3; TRBD1 matches 9 bases. Germline-derived CDR1 and CDR2 are DFQATT and SNEGSKA (reference sequence). With 3 bases clipped from V and 4 bases from J, the junction kept 7 bases outside the gene matches. This CDR3 region has 15 residues. The CDR3 DNA reads TGCAGTGCTAGTTCCGACAGGGGGTTCGGAAACACCATATATTTT. It specifies CSASSDRGFGNTIYF.

The chain links TRBV27 to TRBJ2-2; maybe TRBD1 (5 bases). Germline loops: CDR1 MNHEY, CDR2 SMNVEV (reference sequence). The CDR3 consists of 12 residues. V lost 5 bases and J lost 7, with 8 bases in between. As DNA, the CDR3 is TGTGCCAGCAGTCTTCAGGGCGGGGAGCTGTTTTTT. Its protein is CASSLQGGELFF.

CDR3 loop: CAWVWGQGDGYTF. The CDR3 DNA follows: TGTGCCTGGGTCTGGGGACAGGGGGATGGCTACACCTTC. This chain joins TRBV30 and TRBJ1-2, with TRBD1 matching 11 bases. The CDR3 spans 13 residues. CDR1 is GTSNPN, CDR2 SVGIG, per germline (reference sequence). The ends lost 5 bases at V and 6 bases at J; junction bases unmatched: 5.

J is TRBJ2-7 and V is TRBV6-5; D possibly corresponds to TRBD1 (5 bases). The germline CDR1 and CDR2 sequences are MNHEY and SVGAGI. V dropped 8 bases and J dropped 6 bases, with 23 bases sitting between them. The CDR3 extends over 15 amino acids. CDR3 protein: CASRPTVAGFGEQYF. CDR3 bases: TGTGCCAGCCGCCCCACCGTTGCAGGGTTCGGCGAGCAGTACTTC.

V is TRBV4-1 and J is TRBJ1-1; D not resolved. The CDR3 extends over 13 amino acids. Germline lookup yields CDR1 MGHRA and CDR2 YSYEKL. Trimming pared 6 bases from V and 1 base from J, leaving 9 bases between. CDR3 residues: CASRETANTEAFF. The CDR3 region has the DNA TGCGCCAGCAGGGAAACAGCGAACACTGAAGCTTTCTTT.

J is TRBJ2-1 and V is TRBV19; unclear D gene. V gave up 3 bases and J gave up 5 bases, with 14 bases separating them. The germline V gene encodes CDR1 LNHDA and CDR2 SQIVND (reference sequence). This CDR3 has 15 amino acids. The CDR3 here is CASSISSYSDNEQFF. The CDR3, as DNA: TGTGCCAGTAGTATTAGCAGCTATTCCGACAATGAGCAGTTCTTC. Full variable domain (remainder filled in from reference TRBV19 and TRBJ2-1): DGGITQSPKYLFRKEGQNVTLSCEQNLNHDAMYWYRQDPGQGLRLIYYSQIVNDFQKGDIAEGYSVSREKKESFPLTVTSAQKNPTAFYLCASSISSYSDNEQFFGPGTRLTVL.

V gene TRBV29-1 combines with J gene TRBJ2-1; TRBD2 matches at 9 bases. CDR3 length: 13 amino acids. Germline V gene data show CDR1 as SQVTM and CDR2 as ANQGSEA. Unmatched junction bases numbered 2, after V lost 4 bases and J lost 4 bases. The CDR3 DNA sequence: TGCAGCGTTGTAGCGGGGGCGTACAATGAGCAGTTCTTC. Translation gives CSVVAGAYNEQFF.

V gene TRBV2 combines with J gene TRBJ2-3; perhaps TRBD1 as D (5 bases). V lost 2 bases and J 2 bases, leaving 11 bases between the germline ends. The CDR3 is made up of 15 amino acids. Germline CDR1 and CDR2: SNHLY and FYNNEI. This chain's CDR3 is CASSESLGVTDTQYF. The DNA for the CDR3 is TGTGCCAGCAGTGAAAGTTTAGGGGTCACAGATACGCAGTATTTT.

This clone was found a few times. This CDR3 reads CASSLAGGPYEQYF. The CDR3, as DNA: TGTGCCAGCAGTCTAGCGGGAGGGCCCTACGAGCAGTACTTC. The chain carries TRBV3-1 (or the pseudogene TRBV3-2) and TRBJ2-7; TRBD2 agrees at 12 bases. The CDR3 sequence is 14 residues long. With 6 bases clipped from V and 2 bases from J, the junction kept 2 bases outside the gene matches. Per germline, CDR1 LGHDT and CDR2 YNNKEL (reference sequence).

The chain has TRBV2 and TRBJ2-1; D not certain. Germline CDR1 reads SNHLY; CDR2 reads FYNNEI. The V gene lost 2 bases and the J gene lost 0 bases, with 8 bases spanning the gap. The length of the CDR3 is 15 residues. The CDR3 coding sequence is TGTGCCAGCAGTGAAAGGTCTAGCTCCTACAATGAGCAGTTCTTC. Residues: CASSERSSSYNEQFF. Drawing the rest from reference TRBV2 and TRBJ2-1, the complete variable domain is EPEVTQTPSHQVTQMGQEVILRCVPISNHLYFYWYRQILGQKVEFLVSFYNNEISEKSEIFDDQFSVERPDGSNFTLKIRSTKLEDSAMYFCASSERSSSYNEQFFGPGTRLTVL.

The genes are TRBV12-5 and TRBJ1-2; D is perhaps TRBD1 (6 bases). The V end lost 0 bases, the J end lost 0 bases, and 29 bases lay between the germline ends. CDR3 size: 22 residues. CDR1 and CDR2 (germline): LGHNT, FRNRAP. The CDR3, as DNA: TGTGCTAGTGGTTTGGTACTATTGGGAAGAATGTTGGGCAGGGGTTCTAACTATGGCTACACCTTC. It specifies CASGLVLLGRMLGRGSNYGYTF.

The gene calls are TRBV7-9 and TRBJ1-1, with no clear D. The CDR3 consists of 15 residues. Trimming left V 0 bases short and J 1 base short, with 9 bases between. Germline lookup yields CDR1 SEHNR and CDR2 FQNEAQ (reference sequence). CDR3 region: CASSLARDGNTEAFF. CDR3 in DNA: TGTGCCAGCAGCTTAGCACGGGATGGGAACACTGAAGCTTTCTTT.

The gene calls are TRBV3-1 (or the pseudogene TRBV3-2) and TRBJ1-2; D is unclear. Trimming took off 4 bases at V and 4 bases at J, with 10 bases between the two ends. This CDR3 is built from 13 residues. Germline lookup yields CDR1 LGHDT and CDR2 YNNKEL (reference sequence). CDR3 sequence reads: CASSPGGSYGYTF. CDR3 DNA sequence: TGTGCCAGCAGCCCAGGAGGATCCTATGGCTACACCTTC.

This clone has only a few counts. V is TRBV7-3 and J is TRBJ2-2; D is ambiguous. The CDR3 is made up of 12 amino acids. Deletions cut 2 bases from V and 6 bases from J, with 4 bases between. Germline loops: CDR1 SGHTA, CDR2 FQGTGA. The CDR3: CASSLSSGELFF. CDR3 nucleotide sequence: TGTGCCAGCAGCTTATCTTCCGGGGAGCTGTTTTTT.

The gene calls are TRBV15 and TRBJ2-7; D is possibly TRBD2 (5 bases). With 1 base removed from V and 2 bases from J, the gap between germline ends came to 18 bases. The CDR3 sequence is 17 residues long. Germline CDR1 LNHNV, CDR2 YYDKDF (reference sequence). DNA of the CDR3: TGTGCCACCAGCAGAGGCGGGCAGTTAGTACCGCCCTACGAGCAGTACTTC. This translates into CATSRGGQLVPPYEQYF. Complete variable domain (other parts from reference TRBV15 and TRBJ2-7): DAMVIQNPRYQVTQFGKPVTLSCSQTLNHNVMYWYQQKSSQAPKLLFHYYDKDFNNEADTPDNFQSRRPNTSFCFLDIRSPGLGDTAMYLCATSRGGQLVPPYEQYFGPGTRLTVT.

This rearrangement joins TRBV11-2 to TRBJ1-3; 7 nucleotides line up with TRBD1. The CDR3 covers 15 residues. Losses at the gene ends were 5 bases for V and 0 bases for J; bases not matched to a gene: 4. Germline V CDR1 and CDR2: SGHAT, FQNNGV. The CDR3 spells CASSVDRDSGNTIYF. In DNA, the CDR3 is TGTGCCAGCAGCGTCGACAGGGACTCTGGAAACACCATATATTTT. Full variable domain (missing parts from reference TRBV11-2 and TRBJ1-3): EAGVAQSPRYKIIEKRQSVAFWCNPISGHATLYWYQQILGQGPKLLIQFQNNGVVDDSQLPKDRFSAERLKGVDSTLKIQPAKLEDSAVYLCASSVDRDSGNTIYFGEGSWLTVV.

The V gene is TRBV7-6, the J gene TRBJ2-5; D gene ambiguous. The CDR3 consists of 11 residues. Germline V lookup: CDR1 SGHVS, CDR2 FNYEAQ. The V gene lost 4 bases and the J gene lost 5 bases, with 5 bases spanning the gap. CDR3 DNA sequence: TGTGCCAGCAGCTCCCTCGAGACCCAGTACTTC. It codes for CASSSLETQYF.

The V call is TRBV18, the J call TRBJ1-6, with TRBD1 identical over 8 bases. The V segment lost 3 bases and the J segment 7 bases; nucleotides outside the gene matches: 2. From germline, CDR1 is KGHSH and CDR2 LQKENI. The CDR3 runs 14 residues. In DNA, the CDR3 is TGTGCCAGCTCACCGGGACAGGTCAATTCACCCCTCCACTTT. This translates into CASSPGQVNSPLHF.

V gene TRBV5-1 combines with J gene TRBJ2-7, with D perhaps matching TRBD2 (6 bases). Trimming cost V 1 base and J 4 bases, with 15 bases left between them. Germline V gene lookup returns CDR1 SGHRS and CDR2 YFSETQ. This CDR3 contains 15 residues. The CDR3 spells CASSLSGAGLYEQYF. The CDR3 DNA is TGCGCCAGCAGCTTGTCTGGGGCGGGATTATACGAGCAGTACTTC.

The chain joins TRBV2 to TRBJ2-1, with D possibly matching TRBD2 (6 bases). The CDR3 contains 16 residues. The germline V and J ends were trimmed by 8 bases and 4 bases, with 21 bases remaining between them. From germline, CDR1 is SNHLY and CDR2 FYNNEI. CDR3 residues: CASAGGDWGSYNEQFF. CDR3 in DNA: TGTGCCAGCGCAGGAGGGGATTGGGGGTCGTACAATGAGCAGTTCTTC.